This T cell receptor beta chain is drawn from a study of blood T cell repertoires in COVID-19. Study at large: Samples of COVID-19 (acute and convalescent) were obtained from the United States, Italy and Spain. The analysed material was cDNA or gDNA that came from T cells, B-cell-depleted T cells, or PBMCs.

Germline CDR1 is DFQATT and CDR2 is SNEGSKA (reference sequence). V dropped 3 bases and J dropped 0 bases, with 9 bases sitting between them. This CDR3 is 13 amino acids long. Sequencing used immunoSEQ multiplex PCR; TCRdb keeps in-frame clones, though not all of them. The table includes 250,000 to 300,000 clones, about 90% detected once. J is TRBJ2-7 and V is TRBV20-1; D remains unclear. Material: peripheral blood. The clonotype comes from a woman in her seventies with COVID-19, enrolled during active disease. CDR3 sequence reads: CSASTTHSYEQYF. In nucleotides, the CDR3 is TGCAGTGCTAGTACGACTCACTCCTACGAGCAGTACTTC.